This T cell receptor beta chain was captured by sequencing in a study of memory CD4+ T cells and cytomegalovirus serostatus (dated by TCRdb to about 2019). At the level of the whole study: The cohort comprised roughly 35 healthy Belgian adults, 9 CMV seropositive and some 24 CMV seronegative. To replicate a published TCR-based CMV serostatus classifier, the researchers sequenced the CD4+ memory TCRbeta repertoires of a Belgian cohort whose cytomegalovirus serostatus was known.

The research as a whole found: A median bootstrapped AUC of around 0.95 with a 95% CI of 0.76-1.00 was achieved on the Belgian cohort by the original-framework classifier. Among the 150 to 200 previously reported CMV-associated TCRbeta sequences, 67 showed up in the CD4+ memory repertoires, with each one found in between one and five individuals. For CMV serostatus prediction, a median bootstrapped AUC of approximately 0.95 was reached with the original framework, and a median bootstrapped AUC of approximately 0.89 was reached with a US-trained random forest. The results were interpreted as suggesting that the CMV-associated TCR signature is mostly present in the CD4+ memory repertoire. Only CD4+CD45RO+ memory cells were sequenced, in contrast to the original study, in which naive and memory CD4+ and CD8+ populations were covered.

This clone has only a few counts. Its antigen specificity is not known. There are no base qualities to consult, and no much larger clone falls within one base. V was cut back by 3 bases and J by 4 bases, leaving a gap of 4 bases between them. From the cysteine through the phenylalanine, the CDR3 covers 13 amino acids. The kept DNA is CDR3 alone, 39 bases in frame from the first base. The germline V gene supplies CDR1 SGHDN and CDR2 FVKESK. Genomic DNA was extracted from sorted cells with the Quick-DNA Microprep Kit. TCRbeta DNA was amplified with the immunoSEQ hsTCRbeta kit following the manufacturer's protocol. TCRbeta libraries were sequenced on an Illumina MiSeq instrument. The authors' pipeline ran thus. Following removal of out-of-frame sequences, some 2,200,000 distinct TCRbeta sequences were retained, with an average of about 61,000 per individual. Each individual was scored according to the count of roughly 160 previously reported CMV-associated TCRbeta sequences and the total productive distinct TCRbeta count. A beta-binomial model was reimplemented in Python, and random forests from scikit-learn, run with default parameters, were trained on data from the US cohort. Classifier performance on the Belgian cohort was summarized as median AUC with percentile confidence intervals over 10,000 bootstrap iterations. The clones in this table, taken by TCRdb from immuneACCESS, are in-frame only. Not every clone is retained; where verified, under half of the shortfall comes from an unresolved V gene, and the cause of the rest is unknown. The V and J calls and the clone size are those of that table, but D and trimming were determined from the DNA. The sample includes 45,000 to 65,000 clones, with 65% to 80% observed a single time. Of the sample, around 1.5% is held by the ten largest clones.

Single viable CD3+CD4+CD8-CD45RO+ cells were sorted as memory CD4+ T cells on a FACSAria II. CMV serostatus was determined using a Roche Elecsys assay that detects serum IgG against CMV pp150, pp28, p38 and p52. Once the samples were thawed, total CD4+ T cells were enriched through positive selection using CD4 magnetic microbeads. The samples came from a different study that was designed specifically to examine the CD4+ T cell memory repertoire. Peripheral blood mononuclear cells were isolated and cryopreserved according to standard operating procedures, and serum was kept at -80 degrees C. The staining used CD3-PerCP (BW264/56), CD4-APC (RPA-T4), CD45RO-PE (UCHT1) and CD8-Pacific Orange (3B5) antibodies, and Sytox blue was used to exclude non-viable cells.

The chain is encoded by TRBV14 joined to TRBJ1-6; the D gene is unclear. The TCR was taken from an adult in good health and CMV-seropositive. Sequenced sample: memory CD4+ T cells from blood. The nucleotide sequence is TGTGCCAGCAGCCATGAGTATAATTCACCCCTCCACTTT. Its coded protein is CASSHEYNSPLHF.